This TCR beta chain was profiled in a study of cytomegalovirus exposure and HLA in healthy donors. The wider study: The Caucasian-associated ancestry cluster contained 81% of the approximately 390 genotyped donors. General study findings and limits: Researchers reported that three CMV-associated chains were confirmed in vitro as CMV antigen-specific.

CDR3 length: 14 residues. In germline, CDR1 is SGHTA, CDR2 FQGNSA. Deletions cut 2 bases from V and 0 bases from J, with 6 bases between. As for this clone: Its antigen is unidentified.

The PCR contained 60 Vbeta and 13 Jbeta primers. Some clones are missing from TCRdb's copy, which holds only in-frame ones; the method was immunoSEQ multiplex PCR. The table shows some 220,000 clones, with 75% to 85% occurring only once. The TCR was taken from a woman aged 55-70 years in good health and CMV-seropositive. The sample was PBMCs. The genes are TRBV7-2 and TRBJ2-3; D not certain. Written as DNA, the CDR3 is TGTGCCAGCAGCTTATCCTCTAGCACAGATACGCAGTATTTT. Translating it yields CASSLSSSTDTQYF.